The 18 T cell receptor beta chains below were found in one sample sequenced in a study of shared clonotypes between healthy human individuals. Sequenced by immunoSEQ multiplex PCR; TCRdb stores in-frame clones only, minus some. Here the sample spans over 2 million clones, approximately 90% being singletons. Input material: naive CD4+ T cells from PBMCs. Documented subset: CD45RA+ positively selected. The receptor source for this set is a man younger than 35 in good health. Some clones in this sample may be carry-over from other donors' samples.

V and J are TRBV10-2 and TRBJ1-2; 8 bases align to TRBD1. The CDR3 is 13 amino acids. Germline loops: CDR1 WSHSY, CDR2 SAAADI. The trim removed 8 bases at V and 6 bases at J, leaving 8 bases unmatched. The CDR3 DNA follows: TGCGCCAGCTCCCAGGACAGGGAGCATGGCTACACCTTC. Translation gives CASSQDREHGYTF.

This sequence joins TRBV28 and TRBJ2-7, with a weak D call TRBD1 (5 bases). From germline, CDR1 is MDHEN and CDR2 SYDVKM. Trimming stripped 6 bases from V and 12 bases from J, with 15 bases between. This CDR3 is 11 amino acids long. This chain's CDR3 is CASSKIRVLYF. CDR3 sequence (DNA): TGTGCCAGCAGCAAGATCAGGGTACTGTACTTC.

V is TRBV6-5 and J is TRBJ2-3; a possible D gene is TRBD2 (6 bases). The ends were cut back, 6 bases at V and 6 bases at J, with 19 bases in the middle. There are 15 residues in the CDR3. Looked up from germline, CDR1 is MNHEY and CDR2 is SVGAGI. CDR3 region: CASSYGGLVSDTQYF. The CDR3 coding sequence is TGTGCCAGCAGCTATGGGGGACTGGTTTCTGATACGCAGTATTTT.

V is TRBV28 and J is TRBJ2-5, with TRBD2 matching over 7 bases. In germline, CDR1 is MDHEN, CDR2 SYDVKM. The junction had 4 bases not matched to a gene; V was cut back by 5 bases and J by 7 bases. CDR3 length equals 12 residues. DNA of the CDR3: TGTGCCAGCAGTGGATCGGGGGGGACCCAGTACTTC. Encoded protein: CASSGSGGTQYF. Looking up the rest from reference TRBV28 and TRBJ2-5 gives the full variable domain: DVKVTQSSRYLVKRTGEKVFLECVQDMDHENMFWYRQDPGLGLRLIYFSYDVKMKEKGDIPEGYSVSREKKERFSLILESASTNQTSMYLCASSGSGGTQYFGPGTRLLVL.

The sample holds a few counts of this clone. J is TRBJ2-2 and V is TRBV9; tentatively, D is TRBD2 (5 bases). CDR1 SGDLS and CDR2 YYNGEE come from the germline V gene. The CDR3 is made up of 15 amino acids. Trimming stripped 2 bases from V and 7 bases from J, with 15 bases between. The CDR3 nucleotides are TGTGCCAGCAGCGTGACGGGATCCATCGGCGGGGAGCTGTTTTTT. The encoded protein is CASSVTGSIGGELFF.

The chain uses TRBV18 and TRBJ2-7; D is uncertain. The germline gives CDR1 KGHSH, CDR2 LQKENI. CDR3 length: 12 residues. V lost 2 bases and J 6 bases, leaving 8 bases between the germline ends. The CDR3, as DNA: TGTGCCAGCTCACCAACACAGAGCGAGCAGTACTTC. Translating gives CASSPTQSEQYF. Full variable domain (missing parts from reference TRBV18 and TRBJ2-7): NAGVMQNPRHLVRRRGQEARLRCSPMKGHSHVYWYRQLPEEGLKFMVYLQKENIIDESGMPKERFSAEFPKEGPSILRIQQVVRGDSAAYFCASSPTQSEQYFGPGTRLTVT.

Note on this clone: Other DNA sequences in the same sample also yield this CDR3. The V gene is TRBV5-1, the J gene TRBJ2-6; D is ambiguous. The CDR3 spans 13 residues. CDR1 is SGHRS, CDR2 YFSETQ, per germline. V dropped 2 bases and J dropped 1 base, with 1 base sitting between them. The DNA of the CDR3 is TGCGCCAGCAGCTTTTCTGGGGCCAACGTCCTGACTTTC. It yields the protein CASSFSGANVLTF.

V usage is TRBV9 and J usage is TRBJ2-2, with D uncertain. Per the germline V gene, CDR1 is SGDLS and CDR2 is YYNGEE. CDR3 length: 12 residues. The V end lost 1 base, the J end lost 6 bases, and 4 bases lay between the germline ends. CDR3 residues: CASSVNPGELFF. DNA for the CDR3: TGTGCCAGCAGCGTAAATCCCGGGGAGCTGTTTTTT.

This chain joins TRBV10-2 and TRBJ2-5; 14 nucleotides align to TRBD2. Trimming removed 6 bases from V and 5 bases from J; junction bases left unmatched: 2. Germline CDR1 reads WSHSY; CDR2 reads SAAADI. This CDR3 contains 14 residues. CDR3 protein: CASRGTSGSETQYF. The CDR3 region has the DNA TGCGCCAGCAGAGGGACTAGCGGGAGTGAGACCCAGTACTTC.

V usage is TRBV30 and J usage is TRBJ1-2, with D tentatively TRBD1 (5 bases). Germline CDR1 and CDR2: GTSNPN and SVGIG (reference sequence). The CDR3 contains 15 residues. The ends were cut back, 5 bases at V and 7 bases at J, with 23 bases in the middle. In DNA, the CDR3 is TGTGCCTGGGATAAGAGAAAGTGGGGCGCTGGTGGCTACACCTTC. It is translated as CAWDKRKWGAGGYTF.

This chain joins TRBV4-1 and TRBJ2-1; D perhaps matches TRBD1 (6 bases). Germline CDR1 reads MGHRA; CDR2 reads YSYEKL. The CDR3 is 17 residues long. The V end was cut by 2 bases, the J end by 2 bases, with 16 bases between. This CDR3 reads CASSQSWTALTYNEQFF. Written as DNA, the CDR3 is TGCGCCAGCAGCCAATCCTGGACAGCCCTTACCTACAATGAGCAGTTCTTC.

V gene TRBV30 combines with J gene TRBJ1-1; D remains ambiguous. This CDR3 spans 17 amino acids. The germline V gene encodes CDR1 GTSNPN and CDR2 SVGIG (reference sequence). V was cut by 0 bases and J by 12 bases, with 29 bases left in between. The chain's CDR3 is CAWSVRVFSGRSRQPFF. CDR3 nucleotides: TGTGCCTGGAGTGTACGTGTATTTTCGGGCAGGTCGCGCCAACCTTTCTTT.

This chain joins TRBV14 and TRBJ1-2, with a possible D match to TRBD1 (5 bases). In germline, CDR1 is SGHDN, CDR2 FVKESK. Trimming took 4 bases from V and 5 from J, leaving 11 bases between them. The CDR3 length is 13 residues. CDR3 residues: CASSLGLQYGYTF. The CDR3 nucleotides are TGTGCCAGCAGCCTGGGACTTCAATATGGCTACACCTTC.

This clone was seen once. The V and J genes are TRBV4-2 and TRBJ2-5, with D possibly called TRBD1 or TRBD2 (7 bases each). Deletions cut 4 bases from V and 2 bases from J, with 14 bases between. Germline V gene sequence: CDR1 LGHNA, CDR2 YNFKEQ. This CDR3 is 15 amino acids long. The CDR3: CASSRPRGGQETQYF. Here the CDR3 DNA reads TGTGCCAGCAGCCGTCCCAGGGGGGGACAAGAGACCCAGTACTTC.

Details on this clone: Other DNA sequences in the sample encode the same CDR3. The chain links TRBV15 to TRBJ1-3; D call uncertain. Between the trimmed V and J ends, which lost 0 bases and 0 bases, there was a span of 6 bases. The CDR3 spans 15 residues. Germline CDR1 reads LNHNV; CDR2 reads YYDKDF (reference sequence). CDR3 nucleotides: TGTGCCACCAGCAGAGATGTTGGCTCTGGAAACACCATATATTTT. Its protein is CATSRDVGSGNTIYF.

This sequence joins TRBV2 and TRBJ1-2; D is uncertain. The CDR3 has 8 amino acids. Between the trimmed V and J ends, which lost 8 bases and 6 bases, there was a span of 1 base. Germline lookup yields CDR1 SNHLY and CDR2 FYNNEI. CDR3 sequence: CASDGYTF. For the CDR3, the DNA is TGTGCCAGCGATGGCTACACCTTC.

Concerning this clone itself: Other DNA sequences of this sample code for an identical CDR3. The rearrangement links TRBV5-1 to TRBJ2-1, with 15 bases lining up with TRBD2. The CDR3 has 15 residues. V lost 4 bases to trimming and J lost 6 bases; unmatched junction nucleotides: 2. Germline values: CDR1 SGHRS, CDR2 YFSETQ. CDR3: CASSTGLAGGNEQFF. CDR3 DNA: TGCGCCAGCAGCACGGGACTAGCGGGAGGCAATGAGCAGTTCTTC.

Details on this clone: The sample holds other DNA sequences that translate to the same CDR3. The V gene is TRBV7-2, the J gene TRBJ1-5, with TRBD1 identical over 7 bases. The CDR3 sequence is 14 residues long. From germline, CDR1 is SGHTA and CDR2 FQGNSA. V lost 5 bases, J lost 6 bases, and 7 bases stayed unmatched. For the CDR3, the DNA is TGTGCCAGCAGCACACGACAGGGAGGTCAGCCCCAGCATTTT. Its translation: CASSTRQGGQPQHF.